Following are 26 T cell receptor beta chains from one sample sequenced in a study of a mutant IDH1 vaccine in newly diagnosed glioma. The protocol was immunoSEQ multiplex PCR, while the TCRdb copy is restricted to in-frame clones and leaves out a portion. The table has tens of thousands of clones, about 80% seen once. Documented time point: baseline, week 1 (first vaccination visit). Indicated treatment: pre-vaccination baseline after standard-of-care therapy. The sample here was PBMCs, taken from a glioma patient treated with radiotherapy, temozolomide or both. The origin of the receptors is a woman in her forties or fifties with glioma.

This clone was seen only once. J is TRBJ1-1 and V is TRBV11-2, with D maybe TRBD1 (6 bases). Germline CDR1 is SGHAT and CDR2 is FQNNGV. Deletions cut 2 bases from V and 8 bases from J, with 15 bases between. The CDR3 has 14 residues. The chain's CDR3 is CASSLTRGSTEAFF. CDR3 nucleotide sequence: TGTGCCAGCAGCTTAACCAGGGGTTCGACCGAAGCTTTCTTT.

The V gene is TRBV9, the J gene TRBJ2-5; TRBD2 matches at 9 bases. CDR1 SGDLS and CDR2 YYNGEE come from the germline V gene. With V trimmed by 7 bases and J by 1 base, 8 bases remained unmatched. CDR3 length equals 15 residues. The chain's CDR3 is CASGGSGGVQETQYF. CDR3 DNA: TGTGCCAGCGGGGGTAGCGGGGGAGTCCAAGAGACCCAGTACTTC.

The chain combines TRBV5-1 with TRBJ2-3; D is uncertain. This CDR3 comprises 13 residues. In germline, CDR1 is SGHRS, CDR2 YFSETQ. Trimming pared 6 bases from V and 4 bases from J, leaving 12 bases between. The CDR3 is CASTLDLADTQYF. The CDR3 region has the DNA TGCGCCAGCACTCTCGATTTGGCAGATACGCAGTATTTT. Full variable domain (remainder filled in from reference TRBV5-1 and TRBJ2-3): KAGVTQTPRYLIKTRGQQVTLSCSPISGHRSVSWYQQTPGQGLQFLFEYFSETQRNKGNFPGRFSGRQFSNSRSEMNVSTLELGDSALYLCASTLDLADTQYFGPGTRLTVL.

A single count supports this clone. V is TRBV6-5 and J is TRBJ1-2; D is perhaps TRBD1 (5 bases). The CDR3 sequence is 15 residues long. With 6 bases removed from V and 8 bases from J, the gap between germline ends came to 22 bases. CDR1 is MNHEY and CDR2 is SVGAGI in the germline V gene. The CDR3 sequence: CASSMGRGPRAGYTF. In DNA, the CDR3 is TGTGCCAGCAGCATGGGACGAGGCCCCCGGGCCGGCTACACCTTC.

V and J are TRBV6-6 and TRBJ1-2; D not certain. CDR3 size: 14 residues. Germline V gene sequence: CDR1 MNHNY, CDR2 SVGAGI (reference sequence). V gave up 6 bases and J gave up 2 bases, with 13 bases separating them. The CDR3 DNA follows: TGTGCCAGCAGGGACGACGGGCTCAACTATGGCTACACCTTC. Residues: CASRDDGLNYGYTF.

CDR3: CASSVTGGALGYTF. Here the CDR3 DNA reads TGTGCCAGCAGCGTTACAGGGGGCGCTTTGGGCTACACCTTC. The chain recombines TRBV6-6 with TRBJ1-2, with 9 bases fitting TRBD1. Germline CDR1 MNHNY, CDR2 SVGAGI (reference sequence). Unmatched junction bases numbered 10, after V lost 6 bases and J lost 8 bases. There are 14 residues in the CDR3.

V is TRBV2 and J is TRBJ2-1; the D gene could be TRBD1 or TRBD2 (5 bases each). Looked up from germline, CDR1 is SNHLY and CDR2 is FYNNEI. There are 13 residues in the CDR3. Trimming shortened V by 11 bases and J by 1 base, and 12 bases separated the two germline ends. The CDR3 DNA is TGTGCCGGAAGCAGGGAGTCCTACAATGAGCAGTTCTTC. This translates into CAGSRESYNEQFF.

The chain employs TRBV6-6 and TRBJ2-7; 7 bases line up with TRBD1. V lost 8 bases, J lost 2 bases, and 6 bases stayed unmatched. The CDR3 is 13 amino acids. Germline lookup yields CDR1 MNHNY and CDR2 SVGAGI (reference sequence). The DNA for the CDR3 is TGTGCCAGCTCCCGGGACAGTACCTACGAGCAGTACTTC. Translation: CASSRDSTYEQYF.

The rearrangement uses TRBV6-8 and TRBJ2-7, with 14 bases aligning to TRBD2. The CDR3 totals 14 residues. V was clipped by 11 bases and J by 3 bases; unmatched bases: 6. CDR1 is MNHGY and CDR2 is SAAAGT in the germline V gene. Here the CDR3 DNA reads TGTGCCGGGGGACTAGCGGGGGAAAACTACGAGCAGTACTTC. As protein: CAGGLAGENYEQYF.

The genes are TRBV9 and TRBJ1-4, with 10 bases lining up with TRBD1. Trimming removed 4 bases from V and 8 bases from J; junction bases left unmatched: 8. CDR1 and CDR2 (germline): SGDLS, YYNGEE. CDR3 length: 15 amino acids. This CDR3 reads CASSQTTGGGEKLFF. CDR3 bases: TGTGCCAGCAGCCAGACGACAGGGGGCGGAGAAAAACTGTTTTTT.

The rearrangement links TRBV7-9 to TRBJ1-1, with D unresolved. The CDR3 is 13 residues long. The V and J ends lost 3 bases and 6 bases respectively, with 11 bases between them. CDR1 is SEHNR, CDR2 FQNEAQ, per germline (reference sequence). CDR3 DNA sequence: TGTGCCAGCAGCTTTTTTGTACTAGCTGAAGCTTTCTTT. It specifies CASSFFVLAEAFF. The full variable domain, completed using reference TRBV7-9 and TRBJ1-1, is DTGVSQNPRHKITKRGQNVTFRCDPISEHNRLYWYRQTLGQGPEFLTYFQNEAQLEKSRLLSDRFSAERPKGSFSTLEIQRTEQGDSAMYLCASSFFVLAEAFFGQGTRLTVV.

The chain links TRBV19 to TRBJ1-6; no clear D gene. Looked up from germline, CDR1 is LNHDA and CDR2 is SQIVND (reference sequence). The CDR3 runs to 15 residues. Between the trimmed V and J ends, which lost 6 bases and 0 bases, there was a span of 9 bases. The CDR3 nucleotides are TGTGCCAGTAGCGGCCAAAGCTCCTATAATTCACCCCTCCACTTT. Encoded protein: CASSGQSSYNSPLHF.

CDR3 bases: TGTGCCAGCAGCTTAATGGGGGGGCGGGATAGCAATCAGCCCCAGCATTTT. Translated: CASSLMGGRDSNQPQHF. The genes are TRBV7-8 and TRBJ1-5; TRBD1 is a possible D gene (6 bases). Germline CDR1 is SGHVS and CDR2 is FQNEAQ. The CDR3 loop spans 17 amino acids. The V and J ends lost 2 bases and 0 bases respectively, with 14 bases between them.

V usage is TRBV2 and J usage is TRBJ1-3; TRBD1 might be the D (6 bases). Germline V CDR1 and CDR2: SNHLY, FYNNEI. V dropped 6 bases and J dropped 0 bases, with 21 bases sitting between them. This CDR3 is built from 18 residues. The CDR3 reads CASRKERDTTISGNTIYF. The CDR3 DNA follows: TGTGCCAGCAGGAAGGAGAGGGACACGACTATCTCTGGAAACACCATATATTTT. Variable domain in full (rest from reference TRBV2 and TRBJ1-3): EPEVTQTPSHQVTQMGQEVILRCVPISNHLYFYWYRQILGQKVEFLVSFYNNEISEKSEIFDDQFSVERPDGSNFTLKIRSTKLEDSAMYFCASRKERDTTISGNTIYFGEGSWLTVV.

The chain combines TRBV11-2 with TRBJ2-5; tentatively, D is TRBD2 (7 bases). CDR1 is SGHAT, CDR2 FQNNGV, per germline. The CDR3 consists of 16 residues. V dropped 1 base and J dropped 4 bases, with 16 bases sitting between them. The CDR3: CASSLGYRRGGETQYF. CDR3 DNA: TGTGCCAGCAGCTTAGGTTATCGGAGGGGGGGAGAGACCCAGTACTTC.

The rearrangement links TRBV9 to TRBJ2-5, with 7 bases that match TRBD1. Germline V gives CDR1 SGDLS, CDR2 YYNGEE. The CDR3 spans 14 residues. Germline trimming cut 1 base from V and 4 bases from J; bases unmatched to any gene: 4. CDR3 sequence reads: CASSVTGVGETQYF. The CDR3 DNA reads TGTGCCAGCAGCGTAACAGGGGTTGGAGAGACCCAGTACTTC.

The J gene is TRBJ1-4, the V gene TRBV11-1; D is unclear. V lost 1 base, J lost 8 bases, and 2 bases lay in between. CDR1 and CDR2 from the germline V gene are SGHAT and FQDESV (reference sequence). This CDR3 contains 11 residues. CDR3 sequence: CASSLGEKLFF. The CDR3 nucleotides read TGTGCCAGCAGCTTAGGGGAAAAACTGTTTTTT. The full variable domain, with the rest looked up from reference TRBV11-1 and TRBJ1-4, is EAEVAQSPRYKITEKSQAVAFWCDPISGHATLYWYRQILGQGPELLVQFQDESVVDDSQLPKDRFSAERLKGVDSTLKIQPAELGDSAMYLCASSLGEKLFFGSGTQLSVL.

The table lists this clone with a few counts. The DNA for the CDR3 is TGCAGCGTCTGGATCCTCACGGGGGGCTACACCTTC. Translation: CSVWILTGGYTF. This rearrangement joins TRBV29-1 to TRBJ1-2; D is unclear. In germline, CDR1 is SQVTM, CDR2 ANQGSEA. The CDR3 contains 12 residues. V shed 6 bases and J shed 8 bases, with 16 bases lying between them.

This chain connects TRBV4-1 to TRBJ2-2; TRBD2 is a possible D gene (7 bases). Trimming removed 2 bases from V and 5 bases from J, with 15 bases in between. This CDR3 is built from 16 residues. In germline, CDR1 is MGHRA, CDR2 YSYEKL. The CDR3 here is CASSQWGGDRTGELFF. CDR3 sequence (DNA): TGCGCCAGCAGCCAATGGGGGGGCGACCGTACCGGGGAGCTGTTTTTT.

This chain joins TRBV5-8 and TRBJ1-2; D is unresolved. This CDR3 has 13 residues. CDR1 and CDR2 (germline): SGHTS, YDEGEE. V was shortened by 2 bases and J by 8 bases, with 13 bases between the two germline ends. The CDR3 region is CASSLSVSGGYTF. DNA for the CDR3: TGTGCCAGCAGCTTATCGGTCTCCGGGGGCTACACCTTC.

The V and J genes are TRBV7-2 and TRBJ2-1; D remains unclear. The V end was cut by 2 bases, the J end by 0 bases, with 11 bases between. The CDR3 extends over 16 amino acids. Germline V gene data show CDR1 as SGHTA and CDR2 as FQGNSA. CDR3 in DNA: TGTGCCAGCAGCTTATCTCCCGCTGACTCCTACAATGAGCAGTTCTTC. Translation gives CASSLSPADSYNEQFF.

J is TRBJ1-2 and V is TRBV4-2, with D perhaps TRBD1 (5 bases). V lost 9 bases to trimming and J lost 6 bases, with 14 bases between them. Germline CDR1 LGHNA, CDR2 YNFKEQ. The CDR3 is made up of 12 amino acids. The DNA for the CDR3 is TGTGCCAGGAAAAACAGGAGGGATGGCTACACCTTC. It translates to CARKNRRDGYTF.

V usage is TRBV10-3 and J usage is TRBJ2-5, with a weak D call TRBD2 (6 bases). Germline lookup yields CDR1 ENHRY and CDR2 SYGVKD. Trimming removed 10 bases at V and 3 bases at J, with 15 bases between. There are 13 residues in the CDR3. The CDR3 nucleotides read TGTGCCACGGAGGGCCCAAAGGAAGAGACCCAGTACTTC. Its translation: CATEGPKEETQYF.

This chain connects TRBV30 to TRBJ2-7; 8 nucleotides line up with TRBD2. The ends lost 2 bases at V and 3 bases at J; junction bases unmatched: 3. The germline CDR1 and CDR2 sequences are GTSNPN and SVGIG (reference sequence). The CDR3 spans 13 residues. The DNA of the CDR3 is TGTGCCTGGAGTTCCGGGACTAGCTACGAGCAGTACTTC. It specifies CAWSSGTSYEQYF.

The gene calls are TRBV19 and TRBJ2-4; weak D call: TRBD2 (7 bases). The CDR3 is 14 amino acids. Trimming removed 7 bases from V and 0 bases from J, with 10 bases in between. Germline CDR1 LNHDA, CDR2 SQIVND (reference sequence). The CDR3, as DNA: TGTGCCAGTAAGGGGGGGGTAGCCAAAAACATTCAGTACTTC. Translation gives CASKGGVAKNIQYF.

This clone is a singleton in its sample. The V and J genes are TRBV4-3 and TRBJ2-1; tentative D call: TRBD2 (5 bases). The CDR3 loop spans 15 amino acids. CDR1 and CDR2 (germline): LGHNA, YSLEER. V was shortened by 2 bases and J by 0 bases, with 8 bases between the two germline ends. The CDR3: CASSQSGSSYNEQFF. In nucleotides, the CDR3 is TGCGCCAGCAGCCAATCGGGGAGCTCCTACAATGAGCAGTTCTTC.